This T cell receptor beta chain was found in a study of OX40 agonist ivuxolimab in advanced cancers. About the study: Patients were dosed intravenously with ivuxolimab at 0.01 to 10 mg/kg every 2 weeks.

Notes on this clone: Its antigen remains unidentified.

The study's findings and limits: Among T cells, CD8+ cells averaged more expanded clones than CD4+ cells.

Looked up from germline, CDR1 is SEHNR and CDR2 is FQNEAQ (reference sequence). The CDR3 length is 11 residues. The V end was cut by 2 bases, the J end by 8 bases, with 6 bases between. Only in-frame clones appear in the TCRdb table, and some are missing; sequencing was by immunoSEQ multiplex PCR. The sample carries tens of thousands of clones, 89% recorded once. This chain connects TRBV7-9 to TRBJ1-2; D perhaps matches TRBD1 (5 bases). The sequence came from an adult with an advanced solid tumor such as melanoma, head and neck, liver or kidney cancer. Material: CD4+ or CD8+ T cells sorted from blood, obtained in a trial of the OX40 agonist ivuxolimab. The CDR3 spells CASSLWDGYTF. CDR3 in DNA: TGTGCCAGCAGCTTATGGGACGGCTACACCTTC. Based on the CDR3 plus reference TRBV7-9 and TRBJ1-2, the full variable domain is DTGVSQNPRHKITKRGQNVTFRCDPISEHNRLYWYRQTLGQGPEFLTYFQNEAQLEKSRLLSDRFSAERPKGSFSTLEIQRTEQGDSAMYLCASSLWDGYTFGSGTRLTVV.